The 21 T cell receptor beta chains reported below all come from one sample, sequenced in a study of OX40 agonist ivuxolimab in advanced cancers. Assay: immunoSEQ multiplex PCR; the TCRdb copy retains only in-frame clones and omits some. The table shows about 70,000 clones, with around 88% occurring only once. The sample consisted of CD4+ or CD8+ T cells sorted from blood, taken in a trial of the OX40 agonist ivuxolimab. The receptors derive from an adult with an advanced solid tumor such as melanoma, head and neck, liver or kidney cancer.

The chain carries TRBV25-1 and TRBJ1-2; TRBD1 matches 9 bases. Unmatched junction bases numbered 4, after V lost 5 bases and J lost 0 bases. From germline, CDR1 is MGHDK and CDR2 SYGVNS. The CDR3 is made up of 15 amino acids. This CDR3 reads CASSRGTGTNYGYTF. In DNA, the CDR3 is TGTGCCAGCAGTAGAGGGACAGGGACTAACTATGGCTACACCTTC.

The chain carries TRBV2 and TRBJ1-1; D is unclear. Trimming took 6 bases from V and 1 from J, leaving 9 bases between them. The CDR3 runs 13 residues. The germline CDR1 and CDR2 sequences are SNHLY and FYNNEI. The CDR3 reads CASRVITNTEAFF. CDR3 coding DNA: TGTGCCAGCAGAGTGATTACGAACACTGAAGCTTTCTTT.

V and J are TRBV28 and TRBJ1-1, with a weak D call TRBD1 (5 bases). Trimming shortened V by 5 bases and J by 3 bases, and 16 bases separated the two germline ends. The CDR3 loop spans 15 amino acids. Looked up from germline, CDR1 is MDHEN and CDR2 is SYDVKM. CDR3 protein: CASSGPGGGDTEAFF. CDR3 bases: TGTGCCAGCAGTGGGCCGGGGGGTGGTGACACTGAAGCTTTCTTT.

In regard to this clone: Other DNA sequences of this sample code for an identical CDR3. This chain uses TRBV18 with TRBJ2-7; D call uncertain. Germline lookup yields CDR1 KGHSH and CDR2 LQKENI. V shed 0 bases and J shed 2 bases, with 8 bases lying between them. The CDR3 runs to 14 residues. The CDR3, as DNA: TGTGCCAGCTCACCACCTGGGGATCCCTACGAGCAGTACTTC. It encodes CASSPPGDPYEQYF.

The chain combines TRBV28 with TRBJ2-7; D call uncertain. V lost 3 bases and J lost 2, with 8 bases in between. CDR1 and CDR2 (germline): MDHEN, SYDVKM. This CDR3 is 13 amino acids long. The CDR3 loop reads CASSFRATYEQYF. In nucleotides, the CDR3 is TGTGCCAGCAGTTTCCGGGCCACCTACGAGCAGTACTTC.

The genes are TRBV29-1 and TRBJ1-2; TRBD1 is a possible D gene (6 bases). Germline CDR1 SQVTM, CDR2 ANQGSEA. Deletions cut 1 base from V and 4 bases from J, with 13 bases between. The CDR3 spans 14 residues. The CDR3 is CSVEAEDSPYGYTF. The CDR3 region has the DNA TGCAGCGTTGAAGCGGAGGACAGTCCCTATGGCTACACCTTC.

This chain joins TRBV5-6 and TRBJ2-1; 7 positions match TRBD2. Unmatched junction bases numbered 6, after V lost 0 bases and J lost 0 bases. The V gene's germline CDR1 is SGHDT and CDR2 YYEEEE. This CDR3 comprises 17 residues. Here the CDR3 reads CASSLAGTKSSYNEQFF. DNA of the CDR3: TGTGCCAGCAGCTTGGCCGGGACTAAGAGCTCCTACAATGAGCAGTTCTTC.

This clone was detected once. This rearrangement joins TRBV28 to TRBJ2-3; possible D gene TRBD2, 5 bases. CDR1 is MDHEN and CDR2 is SYDVKM in the germline V gene. V was cut by 4 bases and J by 9 bases, with 14 bases left in between. CDR3 length equals 13 residues. The DNA for the CDR3 is TGTGCCAGCAGTTACTCTAGGGAGAAGACGCAGTATTTT. Its translation: CASSYSREKTQYF.

This clone has more than one count but fewer than ten. This chain uses TRBV6-6 with TRBJ1-2, with 9 bases that match TRBD1. Germline V gene data show CDR1 as MNHNY and CDR2 as SVGAGI (reference sequence). The CDR3 has 12 residues. V lost 8 bases, J lost 8 bases, and 6 bases stayed unmatched. The CDR3, as DNA: TGTGCCAGCCAGGGACAGGGTGGGGGCTACACCTTC. This gives the protein CASQGQGGGYTF.

CDR3 sequence (DNA): TGCAGTGCTAGATTAGACACTGAAGCTTTCTTT. Its translation is CSARLDTEAFF. The V gene is TRBV20-1, the J gene TRBJ1-1; D remains unclear. Between the trimmed V and J ends, which lost 2 bases and 3 bases, there was a span of 4 bases. This CDR3 has 11 amino acids. Germline CDR1 DFQATT, CDR2 SNEGSKA (reference sequence).

This rearrangement joins TRBV7-8 to TRBJ1-4; D uncertain. The V end lost 8 bases, the J end lost 0 bases, and 16 bases lay between the germline ends. This CDR3 is built from 16 residues. Germline V gene data show CDR1 as SGHVS and CDR2 as FQNEAQ. This CDR3 is CASGFRTGSTNEKLFF. The CDR3 DNA reads as TGTGCCAGCGGTTTTAGAACGGGATCAACTAATGAAAAACTGTTTTTT. The whole variable domain, filled in from reference TRBV7-8 and TRBJ1-4, reads GAGVSQSPRYKVAKRGQDVALRCDPISGHVSLFWYQQALGQGPEFLTYFQNEAQLDKSGLPSDRFFAERPEGSVSTLKIQRTQQEDSAVYLCASGFRTGSTNEKLFFGSGTQLSVL.

CDR3 sequence reads: CAWRGPGGNQPQHF. CDR3 nucleotide sequence: TGTGCCTGGAGGGGGCCCGGCGGCAATCAGCCCCAGCATTTT. The gene calls are TRBV30 and TRBJ1-5, with D maybe TRBD1 (5 bases). The CDR3 is made up of 14 amino acids. V was trimmed by 3 bases and J by 2 bases, leaving 11 bases between them. Germline assignment: CDR1 GTSNPN and CDR2 SVGIG (reference sequence). The full variable domain, completed using reference TRBV30 and TRBJ1-5, is SQTIHQWPATLVQPVGSPLSLECTVEGTSNPNLYWYRQAAGRGLQLLFYSVGIGQISSEVPQNLSASRPQDRQFILSSKKLLLSDSGFYLCAWRGPGGNQPQHFGDGTRLSIL.

The chain joins TRBV5-4 to TRBJ1-1; TRBD1 agrees at 12 bases. The CDR3 runs to 19 residues. Trimming took 0 bases from V and 6 from J; bases not matched to a gene: 15. In germline, CDR1 is SGHNT, CDR2 YYREEE (reference sequence). The CDR3 DNA reads as TGTGCCAGCAGCTTGGAAGGTGGGACAGGGGGCCCCGTGACTGCTGAAGCTTTCTTT. Translation: CASSLEGGTGGPVTAEAFF. The entire variable domain, with the rest obtained from reference TRBV5-4 and TRBJ1-1, is as follows: ETGVTQSPTHLIKTRGQQVTLRCSSQSGHNTVSWYQQALGQGPQFIFQYYREEENGRGNFPPRFSGLQFPNYSSELNVNALELDDSALYLCASSLEGGTGGPVTAEAFFGQGTRLTVV.

The chain uses TRBV7-6 and TRBJ2-2, with 10 bases lining up with TRBD2. With V trimmed by 0 bases and J by 4 bases, 5 bases remained unmatched. The germline CDR1 and CDR2 sequences are SGHVS and FNYEAQ. The CDR3 has 17 amino acids. The CDR3 loop reads CASSLAAGGPGTGELFF. The CDR3 DNA is TGTGCCAGCAGCTTAGCAGCGGGGGGGCCGGGCACCGGGGAGCTGTTTTTT. The whole variable domain, filled in from reference TRBV7-6 and TRBJ2-2, reads GAGVSQSPRYKVTKRGQDVALRCDPISGHVSLYWYRQALGQGPEFLTYFNYEAQQDKSGLPNDRFSAERPEGSISTLTIQRTEQRDSAMYRCASSLAAGGPGTGELFFGEGSRLTVL.

The rearrangement uses TRBV4-1 and TRBJ1-4; D is unclear. The CDR3 runs 15 residues. V was trimmed by 3 bases and J by 8 bases, leaving 16 bases between them. Germline V gene sequence: CDR1 MGHRA, CDR2 YSYEKL. The CDR3 DNA is TGCGCCAGCAGCCAGGCGGGTCCGGGCCAAGAAAAACTGTTTTTT. This codes for CASSQAGPGQEKLFF.

This clone has only a few counts. The chain employs TRBV30 and TRBJ1-3; D is ambiguous. V lost 4 bases, J lost 10 bases, and 14 bases lay in between. This CDR3 comprises 12 residues. Germline V lookup: CDR1 GTSNPN, CDR2 SVGIG (reference sequence). The CDR3 is CAWKQNVGTIYF. The CDR3 coding sequence is TGTGCCTGGAAACAAAACGTAGGGACCATATATTTT.

By frequency in the sample, this clone is medium-sized. The V gene is TRBV28, the J gene TRBJ1-5; no definite D call. V dropped 6 bases and J dropped 4 bases, with 19 bases sitting between them. CDR1 is MDHEN, CDR2 SYDVKM, per germline. CDR3 length: 16 residues. This CDR3 reads CASSPHLKGGNQPQHF. Written as DNA, the CDR3 is TGTGCCAGCAGCCCGCACCTTAAGGGAGGGAATCAGCCCCAGCATTTT.

In its sample, this clone was seen once. This chain joins TRBV19 and TRBJ1-1, with D perhaps TRBD1 (5 bases). The V end was cut by 3 bases, the J end by 4 bases, with 9 bases between. The CDR3 sequence is 13 residues long. Germline CDR1 is LNHDA and CDR2 is SQIVND (reference sequence). This CDR3 reads CASSMMGGTEAFF. The CDR3 DNA follows: TGTGCCAGTAGTATGATGGGGGGCACTGAAGCTTTCTTT.

The V gene is TRBV5-1, the J gene TRBJ2-5; 12 bases fit TRBD2. Germline-derived CDR1 and CDR2 are SGHRS and YFSETQ. Unmatched junction bases numbered 3, after V lost 4 bases and J lost 5 bases. The CDR3 is made up of 14 amino acids. CDR3 in amino acids: CASSQGLAGETQYF. DNA of the CDR3: TGCGCCAGCAGCCAGGGACTAGCGGGTGAGACCCAGTACTTC.

The chain combines TRBV11-3 with TRBJ2-7; 9 positions match TRBD1. CDR1 is SGHNT and CDR2 is YENEEA in the germline V gene. CDR3 length: 13 residues. J was trimmed by 6 bases and V by 5 bases; bases with no gene match: 5. The DNA for the CDR3 is TGTGCCAGCAGCAAATCGACAGGGGGCGAGCAGTACTTC. Amino acid sequence: CASSKSTGGEQYF.

The rearrangement uses TRBV2 and TRBJ2-7; TRBD1 agrees at 7 bases. In germline, CDR1 is SNHLY, CDR2 FYNNEI. The V segment lost 6 bases and the J segment 7 bases; nucleotides outside the gene matches: 9. The length of the CDR3 is 13 residues. CDR3 region: CASRRGQLSEQYF. The CDR3 nucleotides are TGTGCCAGCAGACGGGGACAGTTGAGTGAGCAGTACTTC.